What follows describes a single T cell receptor (beta chain). Its antigen remains unidentified. The entry originates in a study of regulatory and conventional T cells in RAG deficiency. Data came from immunoSEQ multiplex PCR; TCRdb stores just in-frame clones and leaves some out. The sample gives more than 35,000 clones, 90% of which show up once; about 0.54% is in the top ten. The CDR3 consists of 18 residues. Germline CDR1 is LNHDA and CDR2 is SQIVND (reference sequence). The germline V and J ends were trimmed by 2 bases and 0 bases, with 18 bases remaining between them. Study-wide findings and caveats: Patient subsets had shorter CDR3s; Omenn Treg-Tconv overlap exceeded 75%. Compared with controls, unique Treg TCR beta sequences dropped about 100-fold in Omenn syndrome and CID/AS.

Blood CD4+ CD25-low CD127-high conventional T cells supplied the genomic DNA template. A further study also used this sample, focusing on regulatory T cells. That study adds: The primer mix had 52 TRBV and 13 TRBJ primers.

The sequence was obtained from a human donor in good health. Sequenced input: CD4+ effector T cells sorted from blood. The chain is built from TRBV19 and TRBJ2-3; D perhaps matches TRBD2 (5 bases). The chain's CDR3 is CASSIWSRSGLSTDTQYF. The CDR3 nucleotides are TGTGCCAGTAGTATATGGTCCCGGAGCGGACTTAGCACAGATACGCAGTATTTT.